The 32 T cell receptor beta chains reported below all come from one sample, sequenced in a study of CD8+ T cells in alopecia areata. Sequencing relied on a cDNA template that was reverse transcribed from extracted RNA. The table came from immunoSEQ multiplex PCR; TCRdb's copy has only in-frame clones and leaves some out. The sample holds approximately 140,000 clones, over 45% seen once. The sequencing input was CD4+ T cells sorted from blood. Receptors were obtained from a human donor with alopecia areata.

Only a few counts were recorded for this clone. The rearrangement joins TRBV9 to TRBJ2-1, with D perhaps TRBD2 (5 bases). The germline V gene has CDR1 SGDLS and CDR2 YYNGEE. V was clipped by 0 bases and J by 5 bases, with 6 bases between them. The CDR3 runs to 13 residues. CDR3 sequence reads: CASSVGLNNEQFF. Here the CDR3 DNA reads TGTGCCAGCAGCGTAGGACTAAACAATGAGCAGTTCTTC.

J is TRBJ2-3 and V is TRBV29-1; 7 bases agree with TRBD2. This CDR3 contains 12 residues. Germline V CDR1 and CDR2: SQVTM, ANQGSEA. V lost 7 bases, J lost 2 bases, and 3 bases stayed unmatched. CDR3 in DNA: TGCAGCGCCCGGGACTACACAGATACGCAGTATTTT. Amino acid sequence: CSARDYTDTQYF.

The chain has TRBV30 and TRBJ2-5; 10 nucleotides agree with TRBD2. The ends lost 7 bases at V and 2 bases at J; junction bases unmatched: 10. This CDR3 has 15 amino acids. Germline CDR1 is GTSNPN and CDR2 is SVGIG (reference sequence). CDR3 amino acids: CAYSRGLAVQETQYF. In nucleotides, the CDR3 is TGTGCCTACAGTAGAGGACTAGCGGTACAAGAGACCCAGTACTTC.

The genes are TRBV5-1 and TRBJ1-4, with D uncertain. The germline V and J ends were trimmed by 0 bases and 6 bases, with 9 bases remaining between them. CDR3 length: 14 residues. Germline CDR1 reads SGHRS; CDR2 reads YFSETQ. Here the CDR3 reads CASSLEPVYEKLFF. CDR3 sequence (DNA): TGCGCCAGCAGCTTGGAACCCGTATATGAAAAACTGTTTTTT.

This sequence joins TRBV28 and TRBJ2-5; 8 bases are shared with TRBD2. Germline trimming cut 7 bases from V and 5 bases from J; bases unmatched to any gene: 15. Germline values: CDR1 MDHEN, CDR2 SYDVKM. The CDR3 totals 16 residues. CDR3 protein: CASTGMDGRARETQYF. The DNA of the CDR3 is TGTGCCAGCACGGGGATGGACGGGAGGGCCCGGGAGACCCAGTACTTC.

This sequence joins TRBV28 and TRBJ2-7; tentative D call: TRBD1 (5 bases). The CDR3 length is 12 residues. Trimming left V 2 bases short and J 10 bases short, with 12 bases between. Per germline, CDR1 MDHEN and CDR2 SYDVKM. CDR3 sequence: CASSLDDRQQYF. The CDR3, as DNA: TGTGCCAGCAGTTTAGACGACAGACAACAGTACTTC.

CDR3 in DNA: TGTGCCAGCAGTTACAGGGACAGGGGGCTCTACGAGCAGTACTTC. Translated, it gives CASSYRDRGLYEQYF. The V gene is TRBV6-6, the J gene TRBJ2-7; 12 bases are shared with TRBD1. The V segment lost 2 bases and the J segment 3 bases; nucleotides outside the gene matches: 2. This CDR3 region has 15 residues. Germline values: CDR1 MNHNY, CDR2 SVGAGI (reference sequence).

This chain joins TRBV5-1 and TRBJ2-2; a possible D gene is TRBD1 (6 bases). Germline assignment: CDR1 SGHRS and CDR2 YFSETQ. This CDR3 is 14 amino acids long. V dropped 0 bases and J dropped 5 bases, with 8 bases sitting between them. The DNA for the CDR3 is TGCGCCAGCAGCTTGGTACAGGGAACCGGGGAGCTGTTTTTT. It codes for CASSLVQGTGELFF.

This clone was counted between two and nine times. The chain couples TRBV7-9 to TRBJ1-5; the D is unclear. This CDR3 spans 13 amino acids. The germline V gene encodes CDR1 SEHNR and CDR2 FQNEAQ (reference sequence). V shed 1 base and J shed 7 bases, with 8 bases lying between them. The CDR3 coding sequence is TGTGCCAGCAGCTTAGGGGTAGGACAGCCCCAGCATTTT. This translates into CASSLGVGQPQHF.

With regard to this clone: A read error may account for a junction end that differs from germline. The CDR3: CASSLTDHSERF. Written as DNA, the CDR3 is TGTGCCAGCAGCTTGACGGACCATAGCGAGAGGTTC. The chain uses TRBV5-6 and TRBJ2-7; maybe TRBD2 (5 bases). Germline V gene lookup returns CDR1 SGHDT and CDR2 YYEEEE. The CDR3 consists of 12 residues.

This rearrangement joins TRBV29-1 to TRBJ2-7, with 7 nucleotides matching TRBD1. Germline V gives CDR1 SQVTM, CDR2 ANQGSEA. After removal of 4 bases from V and 2 bases from J, the junction contained 5 bases not matched to a gene. CDR3 length: 13 amino acids. CDR3 loop: CSVVRTGAYEQYF. The CDR3 DNA reads TGCAGCGTTGTAAGGACAGGAGCCTACGAGCAGTACTTC.

The V and J genes are TRBV6-5 and TRBJ2-7; 11 bases fit TRBD2. The CDR3 runs to 16 residues. The V and J ends lost 2 bases and 7 bases, in that order; junction bases with no gene match: 10. The germline CDR1 and CDR2 sequences are MNHEY and SVGAGI. The CDR3 spells CASSYSLAGGSREQYF. As DNA, the CDR3 is TGTGCCAGCAGTTACAGCCTAGCGGGGGGATCAAGGGAGCAGTACTTC.

V gene TRBV29-1 combines with J gene TRBJ2-5, with D unresolved. Trimming took off 1 base at V and 5 bases at J, with 14 bases between the two ends. Germline V gives CDR1 SQVTM, CDR2 ANQGSEA. The CDR3 is 14 amino acids. CDR3 amino acids: CSVEGVPVRETQYF. The CDR3, as DNA: TGCAGCGTTGAAGGCGTTCCCGTCCGGGAGACCCAGTACTTC.

Only a few counts were recorded for this clone. V usage is TRBV5-1 and J usage is TRBJ2-1; no clear D gene. Germline V lookup: CDR1 SGHRS, CDR2 YFSETQ. This CDR3 has 15 amino acids. V was pared by 0 bases and J by 8 bases, with 15 bases between. CDR3 coding DNA: TGCGCCAGCAGCTTGGATGGGTCCGAGGTCGATGAGCAGTTCTTC. Residues: CASSLDGSEVDEQFF.

V and J are TRBV7-9 and TRBJ2-5, with D perhaps being TRBD1 or TRBD2 (6 bases each). Germline values: CDR1 SEHNR, CDR2 FQNEAQ (reference sequence). This CDR3 has 14 amino acids. V shed 6 bases and J shed 5 bases, with 16 bases lying between them. The CDR3 spells CASSSQQGGETQYF. The CDR3 nucleotides are TGTGCCAGCAGTTCACAACAGGGAGGCGAGACCCAGTACTTC. Together with reference TRBV7-9 and TRBJ2-5, the CDR3 gives the full variable domain: DTGVSQNPRHKITKRGQNVTFRCDPISEHNRLYWYRQTLGQGPEFLTYFQNEAQLEKSRLLSDRFSAERPKGSFSTLEIQRTEQGDSAMYLCASSSQQGGETQYFGPGTRLLVL.

The chain uses TRBV5-4 and TRBJ1-2, with D perhaps matching TRBD1 (5 bases). Germline CDR1 SGHNT, CDR2 YYREEE (reference sequence). This CDR3 has 14 amino acids. V dropped 4 bases and J dropped 4 bases, with 14 bases sitting between them. CDR3 DNA: TGTGCCAGCAGCGCAAACCAGGGATTCTATGGCTACACCTTC. Translated, it gives CASSANQGFYGYTF.

This clone was observed a handful of times. Here the CDR3 DNA reads TGTGCCAGCAGGGAAGCAGGTCAGCCCCAGCATTTT. This codes for CASREAGQPQHF. The chain combines TRBV28 with TRBJ1-5, with D hard to call. With 6 bases removed from V and 6 bases from J, the gap between germline ends came to 9 bases. Per the germline V gene, CDR1 is MDHEN and CDR2 is SYDVKM. This CDR3 spans 12 amino acids. Full variable domain (remainder filled in from reference TRBV28 and TRBJ1-5): DVKVTQSSRYLVKRTGEKVFLECVQDMDHENMFWYRQDPGLGLRLIYFSYDVKMKEKGDIPEGYSVSREKKERFSLILESASTNQTSMYLCASREAGQPQHFGDGTRLSIL.

V is TRBV30 and J is TRBJ2-3; 8 bases line up with TRBD1. The germline CDR1 and CDR2 sequences are GTSNPN and SVGIG (reference sequence). CDR3 size: 13 residues. V lost 3 bases to trimming and J lost 5 bases; unmatched junction nucleotides: 4. The CDR3 sequence is CAWSRGRGDTQYF. Here the CDR3 DNA reads TGTGCCTGGAGCAGGGGGCGCGGAGATACGCAGTATTTT.

This chain links TRBV29-1 with TRBJ2-7; D ambiguous. Germline values: CDR1 SQVTM, CDR2 ANQGSEA. The V and J ends lost 4 bases and 1 base respectively, with 8 bases between them. CDR3 length equals 12 residues. This CDR3 reads CSVAGDSYEQYF. For the CDR3, the DNA is TGCAGCGTTGCCGGAGATTCCTACGAGCAGTACTTC.

This clone occurred a few times. The chain is built from TRBV27 and TRBJ2-3; 7 nucleotides line up with TRBD2. The CDR3 has 14 residues. The germline CDR1 and CDR2 sequences are MNHEY and SMNVEV (reference sequence). V shed 6 bases, J shed 0 bases, and the junction held 3 bases outside the gene matches. The CDR3: CASSRGDSTDTQYF. The CDR3, as DNA: TGTGCCAGCAGCCGGGGGGATAGCACAGATACGCAGTATTTT.

The V call is TRBV5-1, the J call TRBJ2-5, with D unresolved. The CDR3 totals 14 residues. The germline V gene encodes CDR1 SGHRS and CDR2 YFSETQ. Trimming removed 3 bases at V and 3 bases at J, with 12 bases between. The CDR3 here is CASSSGPFEETQYF. Written as DNA, the CDR3 is TGCGCCAGCAGCTCCGGACCTTTCGAAGAGACCCAGTACTTC.

The chain links TRBV7-2 to TRBJ2-7, with a tentative D call TRBD2 (5 bases). Germline lookup yields CDR1 SGHTA and CDR2 FQGNSA. Trimming removed 1 base from V and 7 bases from J, with 11 bases in between. This CDR3 is 13 amino acids long. The CDR3 DNA sequence: TGTGCCAGCAGCTTAGTCCGGCAGCGGGAGCAGTACTTC. As protein: CASSLVRQREQYF.

This CDR3 reads CSVELLAGGRETQYF. CDR3 DNA sequence: TGCAGCGTAGAATTACTAGCGGGAGGCCGGGAGACCCAGTACTTC. This chain joins TRBV29-1 and TRBJ2-5; 12 bases are a match to TRBD2. J gave up 5 bases and V 6 bases, and 10 bases lay outside the gene matches. The CDR3 is made up of 15 amino acids. Germline-derived CDR1 and CDR2 are SQVTM and ANQGSEA.

Note on this clone: Within the sample, other DNA sequences also encode this same CDR3. The chain links TRBV29-1 to TRBJ1-1; D unresolved. V shed 7 bases and J shed 5 bases, with 8 bases lying between them. Germline CDR1 SQVTM, CDR2 ANQGSEA. The CDR3 is 10 amino acids. In DNA, the CDR3 is TGCAGCGCAGGTAATACTGAAGCTTTCTTT. It specifies CSAGNTEAFF.

This sequence joins TRBV19 and TRBJ2-6; TRBD1 might be the D (6 bases). Trimming removed 4 bases at V and 3 bases at J, with 13 bases between. Germline CDR1 and CDR2: LNHDA and SQIVND (reference sequence). CDR3 length equals 16 residues. Written as DNA, the CDR3 is TGTGCCAGTAGTACGTCAGGGGCCCTTGGGGCCAACGTCCTGACTTTC. As protein: CASSTSGALGANVLTF.

In nucleotides, the CDR3 is TGTGCCAGCAGTTTGGAGAACACCGGGGAGCTGTTTTTT. This encodes CASSLENTGELFF. The chain joins TRBV27 to TRBJ2-2; D is undetermined. V lost 3 bases, J lost 1 base, and 3 bases lay in between. CDR1 MNHEY and CDR2 SMNVEV come from the germline V gene (reference sequence). The CDR3 sequence is 13 residues long.

The V and J genes are TRBV7-9 and TRBJ2-7, with 8 bases lining up with TRBD1. CDR1 and CDR2 from the germline V gene are SEHNR and FQNEAQ (reference sequence). The V gene end was trimmed by 1 base and the J gene end by 6 bases; junction bases not matched to a gene: 11. The CDR3 is 16 residues long. The CDR3 bases are TGTGCCAGCAGCTTAGGTGGTCAGGGGGCGCGGGGCGAGCAGTACTTC. Residues: CASSLGGQGARGEQYF.

This clone appeared a few times. The chain has TRBV14 and TRBJ2-6; D remains ambiguous. The V gene lost 0 bases and the J gene lost 3 bases, with 9 bases spanning the gap. Germline loops: CDR1 SGHDN, CDR2 FVKESK. This CDR3 has 16 amino acids. CDR3: CASSQEMGFGANVLTF. CDR3 DNA: TGTGCCAGCAGCCAAGAAATGGGGTTTGGGGCCAACGTCCTGACTTTC.

The J gene is TRBJ2-7, the V gene TRBV7-2; D might be TRBD1 (6 bases). V dropped 5 bases and J dropped 5 bases, with 10 bases sitting between them. The CDR3 totals 12 residues. Per the germline V gene, CDR1 is SGHTA and CDR2 is FQGNSA. The CDR3 here is CASSLTGNEQYF. CDR3 nucleotide sequence: TGTGCCAGCAGCCTAACAGGGAACGAGCAGTACTTC.

The chain carries TRBV29-1 and TRBJ1-1; 8 bases are a match to TRBD1. Trimming took 4 bases from V and 1 from J; bases not matched to a gene: 14. Germline V lookup: CDR1 SQVTM, CDR2 ANQGSEA. This CDR3 contains 17 residues. As DNA, the CDR3 is TGCAGCGTTGTTTCTGGCAGGGGGCAGTGGACGAACACTGAAGCTTTCTTT. Translating gives CSVVSGRGQWTNTEAFF.

The rearrangement uses TRBV20-1 and TRBJ2-1; TRBD2 agrees at 7 bases. Germline CDR1 reads DFQATT; CDR2 reads SNEGSKA (reference sequence). V trimming: 8 bases; J trimming: 10 bases; junction bases outside the gene matches: 8. This CDR3 has 11 residues. In DNA, the CDR3 is TGCAGTCTCCAGCGGGGCTTCGAGCAGTTCTTC. Encoded protein: CSLQRGFEQFF.

The chain employs TRBV29-1 and TRBJ2-5; the D gene is possibly TRBD1 (6 bases). The CDR3 contains 13 residues. The ends were cut back, 4 bases at V and 2 bases at J, with 11 bases in the middle. The germline V gene encodes CDR1 SQVTM and CDR2 ANQGSEA. CDR3 loop: CSVVGDKQETQYF. CDR3 DNA: TGCAGCGTTGTCGGGGACAAGCAAGAGACCCAGTACTTC.